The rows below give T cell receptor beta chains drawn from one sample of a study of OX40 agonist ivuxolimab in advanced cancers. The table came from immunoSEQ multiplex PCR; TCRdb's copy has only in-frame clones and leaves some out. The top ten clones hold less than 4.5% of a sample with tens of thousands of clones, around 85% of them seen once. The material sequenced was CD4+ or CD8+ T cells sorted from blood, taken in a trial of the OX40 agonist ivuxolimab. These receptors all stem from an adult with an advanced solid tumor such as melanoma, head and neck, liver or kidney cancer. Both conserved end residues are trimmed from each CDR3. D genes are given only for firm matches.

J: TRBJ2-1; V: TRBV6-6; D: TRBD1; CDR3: ASSANRGSNEQF
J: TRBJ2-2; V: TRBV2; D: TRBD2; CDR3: ASRGASGSSAGELF
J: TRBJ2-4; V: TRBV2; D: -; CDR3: ASSEARLGAKNIQY
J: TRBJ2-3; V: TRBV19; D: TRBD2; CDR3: ASSRETSATSTDTQY
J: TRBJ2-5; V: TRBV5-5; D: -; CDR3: ASSVLANQETQY
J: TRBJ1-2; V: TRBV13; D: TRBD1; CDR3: ASSSTGDHGYT
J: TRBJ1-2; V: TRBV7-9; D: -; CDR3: ASRHGRRGDYGYT
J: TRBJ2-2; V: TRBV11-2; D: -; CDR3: ASTRPGRTGELF
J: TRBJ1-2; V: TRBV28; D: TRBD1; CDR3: ASSPTGRDYGYT
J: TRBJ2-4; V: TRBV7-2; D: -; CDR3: ASSLIERDGRWDIQY
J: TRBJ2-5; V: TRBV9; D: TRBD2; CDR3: ASSAGLAGALSIETQY
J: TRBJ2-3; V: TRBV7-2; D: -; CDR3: ASSYPERDTDTQY
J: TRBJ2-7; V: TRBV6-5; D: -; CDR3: ASSYLGGKYSYEQY
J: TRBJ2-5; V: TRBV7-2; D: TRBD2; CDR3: ASSWRLAGWEGQETQY
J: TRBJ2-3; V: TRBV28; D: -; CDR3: ASITPAGDTQY
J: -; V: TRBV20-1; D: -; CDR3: SASEGYEQY
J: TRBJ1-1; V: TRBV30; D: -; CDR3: ACRKWGNTEAF
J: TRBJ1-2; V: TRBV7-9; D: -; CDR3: ASSATENYGYT
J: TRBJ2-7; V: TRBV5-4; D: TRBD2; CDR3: ASSFGLAGPGEQY
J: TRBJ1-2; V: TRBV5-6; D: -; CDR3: ASSLRDDRKNGYT
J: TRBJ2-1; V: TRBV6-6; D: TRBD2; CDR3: ASSPGRVGSV
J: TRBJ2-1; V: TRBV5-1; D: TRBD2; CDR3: ASSLVGLALTSRNEQF